This T cell receptor (beta chain) was obtained from a study of blood T cell repertoires in COVID-19. Libraries were prepared by immunoSEQ multiplex PCR; TCRdb keeps only in-frame clonotypes and omits some of them. The sample consists of 95,000 or so clones, roughly 80% of them appearing once. With 4 bases removed from V and 0 bases from J, the gap between germline ends came to 13 bases. CDR3 length: 16 residues. The V gene's germline CDR1 is SGHRS and CDR2 YFSETQ. The chain couples TRBV5-1 to TRBJ2-2, with D perhaps TRBD2 (6 bases). The TCR originated in an elderly man with active or convalescent COVID-19. The sequencing input was peripheral blood. The CDR3 DNA reads as TGCGCCAGCAGCCCCGTTGGAGGGGCGAACACCGGGGAGCTGTTTTTT. It translates to CASSPVGGANTGELFF.